The 10 T cell receptor beta chains presented below share a single source sample, sequenced in a study of T cells in Graves' hyperthyroidism and ophthalmopathy. Authors of the study amplified TCR beta CDR3 regions from RNA transcripts. First-round RT-PCR targeting the TCR CDR3 was performed with the HTBI primer set. TCRdb called the multiplex PCR reads again in MiXCR, with one record for every CDR3 protein. The table shows about 500,000 distinct CDR3 sequences, with over 15% occurring only once. The sample was blood. These receptors originate from a woman in her late teens or twenties with Graves' hyperthyroidism.

Ten or more counts support this clonotype. V usage is TRBV12-3 or TRBV12-4 and J usage is TRBJ1-6; D call uncertain. The CDR3 is 12 amino acids. V lost 6 bases, J lost 7 bases, and 7 bases lay in between. CDR3 DNA sequence: TGTGCCAGCAGGGAGGGCAATTCACCCCTCCACTTT. It translates to CASREGNSPLHF.

This clonotype turned up a few times. The chain has TRBV6-1 and TRBJ1-2; D not resolved. The CDR3 sequence is 15 residues long. The germline CDR1 and CDR2 sequences are MNHNS and SASEGT. The V and J ends lost 2 bases and 4 bases respectively, with 14 bases between them. CDR3 coding DNA: TGTGCCAGCAGTGAAACCTCCGAATCCGTCTATGGCTACACCTTC. This sequence encodes CASSETSESVYGYTF.

At least ten counts were recorded for this clonotype. This chain connects TRBV18 to TRBJ1-2; D not certain. This CDR3 has 14 residues. V lost 1 base and J 3 bases, leaving 9 bases between the germline ends. Germline loops: CDR1 KGHSH, CDR2 LQKENI. CDR3 sequence: CASSPQEQHYGYTF. DNA for the CDR3: TGTGCCAGCTCACCACAGGAACAGCACTATGGCTACACCTTC.

The table lists this clonotype with a few counts. The chain carries TRBV10-3 and TRBJ1-4; no reliable D call. Germline V CDR1 and CDR2: ENHRY, SYGVKD. The germline V and J ends were trimmed by 6 bases and 8 bases, with 16 bases remaining between them. CDR3 length: 14 amino acids. The CDR3 region is CAIRSSQGGEKLFF. The CDR3 DNA reads as TGTGCCATCAGAAGCAGCCAAGGTGGAGAAAAACTGTTTTTT.

The V gene is TRBV7-8, the J gene TRBJ1-5; 10 nucleotides match TRBD1. Trimming cost V 3 bases and J 3 bases; bases outside gene matches: 5. CDR1 and CDR2 (germline): SGHVS, FQNEAQ. The CDR3 consists of 16 residues. This CDR3 reads CASSLGTGEINQPQHF. CDR3 bases: TGTGCCAGCAGCTTGGGGACAGGGGAGATCAATCAGCCCCAGCATTTT.

This clonotype has a count of ten or more. V and J are TRBV7-2 and TRBJ1-5; D is unclear. Germline loops: CDR1 SGHTA, CDR2 FQGNSA. The CDR3 is 13 residues long. Trimming took 6 bases from V and 4 from J, leaving 10 bases between them. This CDR3 reads CASSFDGNQPQHF. The CDR3 DNA follows: TGTGCCAGCAGTTTTGACGGGAATCAGCCCCAGCATTTT.

This clonotype showed up many times. J is TRBJ2-5 and V is TRBV28; D not certain. V was cut by 5 bases and J by 2 bases, with 12 bases left in between. CDR1 is MDHEN, CDR2 SYDVKM, per germline. The CDR3 sequence is 14 residues long. CDR3: CASSPMDRQETQYF. For the CDR3, the DNA is TGTGCCAGCAGTCCCATGGACCGTCAAGAGACCCAGTACTTC.

In its sample, this clonotype was seen many times. The chain links TRBV12-3 or TRBV12-4 to TRBJ2-5; D is unclear. There are 13 residues in the CDR3. The V gene lost 1 base and the J gene lost 1 base, with 4 bases spanning the gap. CDR3 in amino acids: CASSLDTQETQYF. In nucleotides, the CDR3 is TGTGCCAGCAGTTTAGACACCCAAGAGACCCAGTACTTC.

This clonotype appeared once. V and J are TRBV5-1 and TRBJ2-1; 12 bases match TRBD2. The CDR3 is made up of 17 amino acids. Germline V gene lookup returns CDR1 SGHRS and CDR2 YFSETQ. Trimming at V came to 4 bases and at J to 4 bases, leaving 9 bases not matched to a gene. The DNA of the CDR3 is TGCGCCAGCAGCCCTCTGGTCGGACTAGCGGGGTACAATGAGCAGTTCTTC. As protein: CASSPLVGLAGYNEQFF.

This chain connects TRBV6-1 to TRBJ2-7; 10 bases match TRBD2. From germline, CDR1 is MNHNS and CDR2 SASEGT. V was pared by 7 bases and J by 2 bases, with 11 bases of the junction left unmatched. This CDR3 has 16 amino acids. In DNA form, the CDR3 reads TGTGCCAGCATGTCCCCTAGCGGGGGTACTACCTACGAGCAGTACTTC. Its translation: CASMSPSGGTTYEQYF.